This is a list of T cell receptor beta chains from one sample in a study of cytomegalovirus exposure and HLA in healthy donors. The table came from immunoSEQ multiplex PCR; TCRdb's copy has only in-frame clones and leaves some out. In the table there are fewer than 200,000 clones, roughly 87% of which are singletons. Sequenced input: PBMCs. The source is a girl less than two years old in good health and CMV-seronegative. The CDR3 runs from the conserved cysteine through the conserved F or W. A D gene is named only where the DNA matches it firmly. Clone sizes are given selectively: once, few, many, or a class where the clone is expanded.

clone size,V gene,D gene,J gene,CDR3 DNA,CDR3 protein
NA,TRBV7-9,NA,TRBJ1-5,TGTGCCAGCAGCTTCCGGGAAGAACAGCCCCAGCATTTT,CASSFREEQPQHF
once,TRBV7-3,NA,TRBJ2-1,TGTGCCAGCAGCCCCCCTGGTGGCAGACAGTTCTTC,CASSPPGGRQFF
NA,TRBV18,NA,TRBJ1-6,TGTGCCAGCTCACCAGGGGGGGAATCACCCCTCCACTTT,CASSPGGESPLHF
NA,TRBV7-9,TRBD1,TRBJ1-2,TGTTCCAGCAGCTTGGGACAGGGGGCTGGTAACTATGGCTACACCTTC,CSSSLGQGAGNYGYTF
NA,TRBV30,TRBD2,TRBJ2-3,TGTGCCTCTAGTGGACTAGCAGCGGATACGCAGTATTTT,CASSGLAADTQYF
NA,TRBV5-5,TRBD2,TRBJ2-2,TGTGCCAGCAGCCCTAGCGGGAGGGGAGAAGCCGGGGAGCTGTTTTTT,CASSPSGRGEAGELFF
NA,TRBV2,NA,TRBJ1-4,TGTGCCAGCAGCCTAGGGGGGGCAACTAATGAAAAACTGTTTTTT,CASSLGGATNEKLFF
few,TRBV9,TRBD1,TRBJ2-2,TGTGCCAGCAGCGTAGGCCGACAGGGGTTTGCCGGGGAGCTGTTTTTT,CASSVGRQGFAGELFF
NA,TRBV7-3,TRBD2,TRBJ2-3,TGTGCCAGCAGCTTAATCGGGACTAGCGGGAGGAATACGCAGTATTTT,CASSLIGTSGRNTQYF
NA,TRBV7-8,NA,TRBJ1-2,TGTGCCAGCAGCTTAGCCTCACAAGGGGGCTATGGCTACACCTTC,CASSLASQGGYGYTF
NA,TRBV30,NA,TRBJ2-2,TGTGCCTGGAGCAGGGGATCCGGGGAGCTGTTTTTT,CAWSRGSGELFF
NA,TRBV10-3,TRBD2,TRBJ2-7,TGTGCCATCAGTGAGGCCCCCAGCGGGAGCTCCTACGAGCAGTACTTC,CAISEAPSGSSYEQYF
NA,TRBV11-3,NA,TRBJ2-1,TGTGCCAGCAGCCCGGGACACCTCCTGTACAATGAGCAGTTCTTC,CASSPGHLLYNEQFF
NA,TRBV19,NA,TRBJ2-1,TGTGCCAGTACCCGATGGGGCGCAGGGCTGAACAATGAGCAGTTCTTC,CASTRWGAGLNNEQFF
NA,TRBV29-1,NA,TRBJ1-4,TGCAGCGTTGAAGACCAGCGGGGTGAAAAACTGTTTTTT,CSVEDQRGEKLFF
NA,TRBV4-2,TRBD1,TRBJ1-5,TGTGCCAGCAGCCAATACGACAGGGGGGGTGGGCGCCAGCCCCAGCATTTT,CASSQYDRGGGRQPQHF
NA,TRBV4-2,TRBD2,TRBJ2-7,TGTGCCAGCAGCCAAGATTTACTAGCGGGAATTTGGGAGCAGTACTTC,CASSQDLLAGIWEQYF
NA,TRBV11-2,NA,TRBJ2-7,TGTGCCAGCAGCTTAGGACAGGCGAGCTCCTACGAGCAGTACTTC,CASSLGQASSYEQYF
NA,TRBV2,TRBD2,TRBJ2-1,TGTGCCAGCATAGATATAGCGGGGCTATACAATGAGCAGTTCTTC,CASIDIAGLYNEQFF
NA,TRBV4-3,TRBD1,TRBJ2-2,TGCGCCAGCAGCCAAGATCCGGTTTACAGGGGGCACGGCGGGGAGCTGTTTTTT,CASSQDPVYRGHGGELFF